Listed below are T cell receptor beta chains from one sample, sequenced in a study of cytomegalovirus exposure and HLA in healthy donors. Only in-frame clones appear in the TCRdb table, and some are missing; sequencing was by immunoSEQ multiplex PCR. The sample consists of about 34,000 clones, 65% to 70% of them appearing once. The sequenced sample was PBMCs. The origin of the receptors is a man aged 40-50 years in good health and CMV-seropositive. Both conserved end residues are part of each CDR3. D genes are given only for firm matches. Not every row has a clone size; where given, it reads once, few, many or a size class.

d_call: TRBD1
v_call: TRBV5-6
clone_size: few
j_call: TRBJ1-4
cdr3_nt: TGTGCCAGCAGACGGACAGGGGGCGGTGAAAAACTGTTTTTT
cdr3_aa: CASRRTGGGEKLFF

d_call: TRBD1
v_call: TRBV30
clone_size: NA
j_call: TRBJ2-7
cdr3_nt: TGTGCCTGGAGTAACAGGGGGCTCGAGCAGTACTTC
cdr3_aa: CAWSNRGLEQYF

d_call: NA
v_call: TRBV25-1
clone_size: NA
j_call: TRBJ2-3
cdr3_nt: TGTGCCACCCAGCCGGGGGATACGCAGTATTTT
cdr3_aa: CATQPGDTQYF

d_call: NA
v_call: TRBV18
clone_size: NA
j_call: TRBJ1-2
cdr3_nt: TGTGCCAGCTCACCAATTCCAGGGGACTATGGCTACACCTTC
cdr3_aa: CASSPIPGDYGYTF

d_call: TRBD2
v_call: TRBV11-2
clone_size: NA
j_call: TRBJ2-5
cdr3_nt: TGTGCCAGCAGCTTTAGCGGGGGCTCCCAAGAGACCCAGTACTTC
cdr3_aa: CASSFSGGSQETQYF

d_call: TRBD1
v_call: TRBV5-8
clone_size: NA
j_call: TRBJ2-3
cdr3_nt: TGTGCCAGCAGTTCCGGGACAGGGAGCACAGATACGCAGTATTTT
cdr3_aa: CASSSGTGSTDTQYF

d_call: TRBD1
v_call: TRBV9
clone_size: few
j_call: TRBJ2-1
cdr3_nt: TGTGCCAGCAGCGCGGACAGCTCCAGGGGGAATGAGCAGTTCTTC
cdr3_aa: CASSADSSRGNEQFF

d_call: NA
v_call: TRBV5-6
clone_size: NA
j_call: TRBJ1-2
cdr3_nt: TGTGCCAGCAGCTTGCCTTCGGCAGGGGATTACTATGGCTACACCTTC
cdr3_aa: CASSLPSAGDYYGYTF

d_call: NA
v_call: TRBV19
clone_size: NA
j_call: TRBJ1-4
cdr3_nt: TGTGCCACCCAAGTCACGAGGCCCGCTAATGAAAAACTGTTTTTT
cdr3_aa: CATQVTRPANEKLFF

d_call: TRBD2
v_call: TRBV10-3
clone_size: NA
j_call: TRBJ2-3
cdr3_nt: TGTGCCACGGGGATCCAGCGGGGGGCAGATACGCAGTATTTT
cdr3_aa: CATGIQRGADTQYF

d_call: NA
v_call: TRBV28
clone_size: NA
j_call: TRBJ1-1
cdr3_nt: TGTGCCAGCAGGAGAACCTTGAACACTGAAGCTTTCTTT
cdr3_aa: CASRRTLNTEAFF

d_call: NA
v_call: TRBV7-2
clone_size: few
j_call: TRBJ1-1
cdr3_nt: TGTGCCAGCAGCGACGCACGGGGGAACACTGAAGCTTTCTTT
cdr3_aa: CASSDARGNTEAFF

d_call: NA
v_call: TRBV18
clone_size: once
j_call: TRBJ2-7
cdr3_nt: TGTGCCAGCTCACAGGGGTTAGGCTACGAGCAGTACTTC
cdr3_aa: CASSQGLGYEQYF

d_call: NA
v_call: TRBV5-1
clone_size: NA
j_call: TRBJ2-1
cdr3_nt: TGCGCCAGCAGCTTGGCCGACACAGGGTTTGTGAATGAGCAGTTCTTC
cdr3_aa: CASSLADTGFVNEQFF

d_call: NA
v_call: TRBV7-3
clone_size: NA
j_call: TRBJ2-3
cdr3_nt: TGTGCCAGCAGCTCCCCTCTGACTAGTCATACGCAGTATTTT
cdr3_aa: CASSSPLTSHTQYF

d_call: TRBD1
v_call: TRBV28
clone_size: NA
j_call: TRBJ2-6
cdr3_nt: TGTGCCAGCGGGGACAGAGTGATGTCTGGGGCCAACGTCCTGACTTTC
cdr3_aa: CASGDRVMSGANVLTF